Below, one T cell receptor beta chain is given with its context. Clones were sequenced by immunoSEQ multiplex PCR, and TCRdb holds only the in-frame ones, with some missing. The sample lists hundreds of thousands of clones; 85% were seen once. These data come from a study of Ad26.COV2.S vaccination and SARS-CoV-2 variants. Overall study context: Trial arm assignment for the donor was COV1001 Ad26.COV2.S.

The CDR3 is 19 residues long. Germline CDR1 reads KGHSH; CDR2 reads LQKENI. The V gene lost 3 bases and the J gene lost 6 bases, with 28 bases spanning the gap. The treatment here: 15 to 20 received Ad26.COV2.S at low or high dose, single or two shots; five or six received placebo; per-sample allocation not given. Specimens were obtained on day 63 following the first vaccine or placebo injection. Material: peripheral blood, obtained in a trial of Ad26.COV2.S vaccine versus placebo. The chain recombines TRBV18 with TRBJ2-3; TRBD1 or TRBD2 may be the D gene (5 bases each). The TCR was taken from a person between 18 and 59 years old who received the Ad26.COV2.S COVID-19 vaccine or a placebo. The CDR3 sequence: CASSPIRTQTGTPGDTQYF. CDR3 nucleotide sequence: TGTGCCAGCTCACCCATTAGGACCCAAACCGGGACGCCGGGCGATACGCAGTATTTT.